The clone carrying this TCR beta chain was counted between two and nine times. Antigen: not known. The CDR3 runs to 14 residues. The germline V gene has CDR1 MNHNS and CDR2 SASEGT. The V end was cut by 9 bases, the J end by 1 base, with 15 bases between. This entry belongs to a study of cytomegalovirus exposure and HLA in healthy donors. Notes on the study in general: Some public TCRs appeared in many individuals, while most sequences were rare.

It was with 60 Vbeta and 13 Jbeta primers that the PCR ran. The table came from immunoSEQ multiplex PCR; TCRdb's copy has only in-frame clones and leaves some out. The sample has 150,000 or so clones, about 75% seen once; the top ten hold around 3.2%. This TCR was sampled from a middle-aged man in good health and CMV-seronegative. Material: PBMCs. The chain employs TRBV6-1 and TRBJ1-1, with unresolved D. CDR3 residues: CASTEPAGNTEAFF. The CDR3 DNA follows: TGTGCCAGTACTGAACCCGCGGGGAACACTGAAGCTTTCTTT.